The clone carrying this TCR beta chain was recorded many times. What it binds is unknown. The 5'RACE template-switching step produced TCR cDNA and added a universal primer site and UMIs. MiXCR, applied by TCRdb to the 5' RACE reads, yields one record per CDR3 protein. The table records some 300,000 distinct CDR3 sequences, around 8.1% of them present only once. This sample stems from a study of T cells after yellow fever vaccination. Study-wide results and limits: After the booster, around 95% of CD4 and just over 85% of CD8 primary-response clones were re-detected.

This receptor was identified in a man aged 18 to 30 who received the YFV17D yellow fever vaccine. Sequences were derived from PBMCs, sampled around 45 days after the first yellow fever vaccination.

CDR3 DNA sequence: TGCGCCAGCAGCAGATCGGGGCCCAATGAAAAACTGTTTTTT. Translating gives CASSRSGPNEKLFF. The V gene is TRBV5-1, the J gene TRBJ1-4, with TRBD1 as a possible D gene (5 bases). Germline V CDR1 and CDR2: SGHRS, YFSETQ. This CDR3 has 14 residues. With 4 bases removed from V and 5 bases from J, the gap between germline ends came to 12 bases.